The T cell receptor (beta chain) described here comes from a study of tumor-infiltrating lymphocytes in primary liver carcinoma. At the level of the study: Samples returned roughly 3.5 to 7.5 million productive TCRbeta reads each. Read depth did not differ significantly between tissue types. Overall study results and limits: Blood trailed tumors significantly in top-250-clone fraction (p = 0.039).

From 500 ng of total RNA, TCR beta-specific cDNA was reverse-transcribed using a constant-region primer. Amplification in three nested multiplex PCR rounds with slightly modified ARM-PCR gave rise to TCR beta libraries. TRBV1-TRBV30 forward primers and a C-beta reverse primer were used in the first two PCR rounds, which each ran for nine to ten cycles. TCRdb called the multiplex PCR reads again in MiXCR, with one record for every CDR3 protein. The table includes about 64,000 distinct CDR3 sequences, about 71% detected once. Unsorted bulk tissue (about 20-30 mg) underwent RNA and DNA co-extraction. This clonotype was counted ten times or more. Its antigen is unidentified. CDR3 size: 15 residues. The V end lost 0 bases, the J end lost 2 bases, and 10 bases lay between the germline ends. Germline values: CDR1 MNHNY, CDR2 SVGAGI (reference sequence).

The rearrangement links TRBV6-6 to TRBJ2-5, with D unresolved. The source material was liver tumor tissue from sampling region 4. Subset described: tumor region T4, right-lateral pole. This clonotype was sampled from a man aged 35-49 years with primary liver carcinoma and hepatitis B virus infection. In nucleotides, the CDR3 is TGTGCCAGCAGTTACTCCGTAGGTACTCAAGAGACCCAGTACTTC. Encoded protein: CASSYSVGTQETQYF.